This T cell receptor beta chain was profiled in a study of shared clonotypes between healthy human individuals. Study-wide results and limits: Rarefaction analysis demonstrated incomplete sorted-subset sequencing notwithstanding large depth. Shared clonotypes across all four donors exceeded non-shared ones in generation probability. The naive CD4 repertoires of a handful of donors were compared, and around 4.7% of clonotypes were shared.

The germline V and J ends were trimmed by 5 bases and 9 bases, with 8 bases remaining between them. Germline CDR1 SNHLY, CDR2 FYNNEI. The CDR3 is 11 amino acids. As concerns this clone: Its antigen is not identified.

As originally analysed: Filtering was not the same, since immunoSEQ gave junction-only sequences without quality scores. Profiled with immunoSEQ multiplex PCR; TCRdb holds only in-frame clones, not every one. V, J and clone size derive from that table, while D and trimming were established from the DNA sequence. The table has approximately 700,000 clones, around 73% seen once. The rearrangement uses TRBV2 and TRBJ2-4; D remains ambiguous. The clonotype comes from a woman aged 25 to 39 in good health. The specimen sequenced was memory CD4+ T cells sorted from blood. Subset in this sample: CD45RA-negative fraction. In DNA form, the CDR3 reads TGTGCCAGCAGTCCAAGTAGCATTCAGTACTTC. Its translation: CASSPSSIQYF.